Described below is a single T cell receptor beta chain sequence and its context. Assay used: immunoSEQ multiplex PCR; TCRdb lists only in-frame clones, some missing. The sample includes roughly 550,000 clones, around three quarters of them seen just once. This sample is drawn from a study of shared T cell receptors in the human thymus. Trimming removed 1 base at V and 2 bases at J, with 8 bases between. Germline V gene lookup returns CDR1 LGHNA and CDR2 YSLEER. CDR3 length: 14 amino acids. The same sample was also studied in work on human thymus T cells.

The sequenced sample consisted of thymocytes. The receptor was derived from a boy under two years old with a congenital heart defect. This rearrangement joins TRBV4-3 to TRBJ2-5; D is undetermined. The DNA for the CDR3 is TGCGCCAGCAGCCAAGGGCGCGGTCAAGAGACCCAGTACTTC. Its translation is CASSQGRGQETQYF.